The 28 T cell receptor beta chains given below trace back to one sample, sequenced in a study of patients and donors after allogeneic stem cell transplantation. A single record per CDR3 protein comes from TCRdb applying MiXCR to the RT-PCR reads. Counted here are over 400,000 distinct CDR3 sequences, 15% to 20% occurring once; the ten biggest clones make up less than 9.5%. The sequenced sample consisted of blood, either unsorted or a sorted T cell fraction (not recorded which). The source is a human donor who was either an allogeneic HSCT recipient or a stem cell or donor lymphocyte infusion donor (not recorded which). It is not recorded whose cells these are; they may come from a transplant donor.

This clonotype appeared a few times. This chain uses TRBV29-1 with TRBJ2-7; D unresolved. Trimming left V 4 bases short and J 3 bases short, with 10 bases between. This CDR3 is built from 12 residues. The germline V gene has CDR1 SQVTM and CDR2 ANQGSEA. CDR3 sequence reads: CSVVEEIYEQYF. CDR3 DNA: TGCAGCGTTGTCGAGGAAATCTACGAGCAGTACTTC.

This clonotype was observed a few times. The chain couples TRBV7-9 to TRBJ2-3, with unresolved D. Germline assignment: CDR1 SEHNR and CDR2 FQNEAQ (reference sequence). The CDR3 spans 14 residues. V lost 2 bases to trimming and J lost 1 base, with 7 bases between them. The CDR3 DNA sequence: TGTGCCAGCAGCTTACTCGACGGCACAGATACGCAGTATTTT. The encoded protein is CASSLLDGTDTQYF.

Worth noting for this clonotype: An end of the junction does not agree with germline; a read error may underlie this. The chain recombines TRBV11-3 with TRBJ2-1; D is possibly TRBD2 (8 bases). CDR3 length: 14 amino acids. CDR1 and CDR2 from the germline V gene are SGHNT and YENEEA. For the CDR3, the DNA is TGTGCCAGCAGCCGACGAGAAACTGGCGGGGGGACAGCATTC. This gives the protein CASSRRETGGGTAF.

This clonotype was seen only a few times. The gene calls are TRBV5-1 and TRBJ2-7, with 9 bases that match TRBD2. Germline V gene sequence: CDR1 SGHRS, CDR2 YFSETQ. CDR3 length: 14 residues. V lost 7 bases, J lost 5 bases, and 10 bases stayed unmatched. The CDR3 DNA is TGCGCCAGCGGGACGGGACTAGCAGGCGACGAGCAGTACTTC. Translating it yields CASGTGLAGDEQYF. The full variable domain, with the rest looked up from reference TRBV5-1 and TRBJ2-7, is KAGVTQTPRYLIKTRGQQVTLSCSPISGHRSVSWYQQTPGQGLQFLFEYFSETQRNKGNFPGRFSGRQFSNSRSEMNVSTLELGDSALYLCASGTGLAGDEQYFGPGTRLTVT.

This chain connects TRBV12-3 or TRBV12-4 to TRBJ2-1; 10 bases are shared with TRBD1. The CDR3 runs to 15 residues. V shed 3 bases and J 6 bases; nucleotides not matched to a gene: 5. In DNA, the CDR3 is TGTGCCAGCAGTTTCCGGGACAGGGGTGGCAATGAGCAGTTCTTC. This sequence encodes CASSFRDRGGNEQFF.

This clonotype was recorded a few times. The chain employs TRBV2 and TRBJ2-1, with D unclear. The CDR3 sequence is 16 residues long. Germline loops: CDR1 SNHLY, CDR2 FYNNEI. V was clipped by 5 bases and J by 0 bases, with 14 bases between them. CDR3 nucleotides: TGTGCCAGCAGTCCCCCCGGAGTGACCTCCTACAATGAGCAGTTCTTC. Protein: CASSPPGVTSYNEQFF. Full variable domain (rest looked up from reference TRBV2 and TRBJ2-1): EPEVTQTPSHQVTQMGQEVILRCVPISNHLYFYWYRQILGQKVEFLVSFYNNEISEKSEIFDDQFSVERPDGSNFTLKIRSTKLEDSAMYFCASSPPGVTSYNEQFFGPGTRLTVL.

A few counts support this clonotype. The J gene is TRBJ2-5, the V gene TRBV6-2 or TRBV6-3, with 8 nucleotides matching TRBD1. The ends lost 1 base at V and 4 bases at J; junction bases unmatched: 14. This CDR3 region has 18 residues. CDR1 and CDR2 (germline): MNHEY, SVGEGT. CDR3: CASSYFTPDRDLPETQYF. Written as DNA, the CDR3 is TGTGCCAGCAGTTACTTCACCCCGGACAGGGACCTCCCAGAGACCCAGTACTTC.

This clonotype has a count of ten or more. The chain joins TRBV7-6 to TRBJ2-7, with 8 positions matching TRBD1. CDR1 SGHVS and CDR2 FNYEAQ come from the germline V gene. CDR3 size: 14 residues. With V trimmed by 3 bases and J by 2 bases, 3 bases remained unmatched. The CDR3 DNA is TGTGCCAGCAGCTTGGGACAGGATGCCTACGAGCAGTACTTC. This encodes CASSLGQDAYEQYF. The full variable domain, with the rest looked up from reference TRBV7-6 and TRBJ2-7, is GAGVSQSPRYKVTKRGQDVALRCDPISGHVSLYWYRQALGQGPEFLTYFNYEAQQDKSGLPNDRFSAERPEGSISTLTIQRTEQRDSAMYRCASSLGQDAYEQYFGPGTRLTVT.

The V call is TRBV12-3 or TRBV12-4, the J call TRBJ1-2, with D unclear. This CDR3 contains 11 residues. Trimming left V 6 bases short and J 8 bases short, with 10 bases between. DNA for the CDR3: TGTGCCAGCAGCCCTGCGGGGGGCTACACCTTC. Encoded protein: CASSPAGGYTF.

The gene calls are TRBV6-1 and TRBJ2-3, with TRBD2 matching 9 bases. The ends lost 9 bases at V and 0 bases at J; junction bases unmatched: 7. CDR3 size: 15 residues. Germline assignment: CDR1 MNHNS and CDR2 SASEGT. The CDR3 is CARFRREGSTDTQYF. CDR3 in DNA: TGTGCCAGATTTCGGCGGGAGGGCAGCACAGATACGCAGTATTTT.

The J gene is TRBJ2-1, the V gene TRBV15; a possible D gene is TRBD2 (5 bases). With 1 base removed from V and 3 bases from J, the gap between germline ends came to 7 bases. The germline gives CDR1 LNHNV, CDR2 YYDKDF (reference sequence). This CDR3 has 14 residues. The CDR3 is CATSRVGLYNEQFF. CDR3 coding DNA: TGTGCCACCAGCAGAGTCGGACTCTACAATGAGCAGTTCTTC.

This chain connects TRBV24-1 to TRBJ1-2, with D unclear. The CDR3 is 12 amino acids. With 9 bases removed from V and 13 bases from J, the gap between germline ends came to 20 bases. Germline loops: CDR1 KGHDR, CDR2 SFDVKD. CDR3 sequence: CATSSGGRKCTF. DNA of the CDR3: TGTGCCACCTCCTCCGGTGGGCGGAAGTGCACCTTC.

This clonotype has more than one count but fewer than ten. The rearrangement uses TRBV18 and TRBJ2-1; D not resolved. The germline CDR1 and CDR2 sequences are KGHSH and LQKENI. This CDR3 comprises 11 residues. Trimming stripped 3 bases from V and 8 bases from J, with 5 bases between. The CDR3 is CASSPVYEQFF. The CDR3 nucleotides are TGTGCCAGCTCACCCGTATATGAGCAGTTCTTC.

The table lists this clonotype with a few counts. The chain couples TRBV7-9 to TRBJ1-1; a possible D gene is TRBD1 (5 bases). In germline, CDR1 is SEHNR, CDR2 FQNEAQ (reference sequence). With 5 bases removed from V and 0 bases from J, the gap between germline ends came to 13 bases. The CDR3 spans 15 residues. The CDR3 DNA follows: TGTGCCAGCAGCCCGAGTGGGGGGATGAACACTGAAGCTTTCTTT. This encodes CASSPSGGMNTEAFF.

This clonotype was picked up a small number of times. This sequence joins TRBV7-2 and TRBJ2-7; TRBD1 aligns across 9 bases. CDR1 is SGHTA, CDR2 FQGNSA, per germline. The CDR3 sequence is 12 residues long. V shed 3 bases, J shed 8 bases, and the junction held 2 bases outside the gene matches. CDR3 in amino acids: CASSLDRGKQYF. The CDR3 DNA reads TGTGCCAGCAGCTTGGACAGGGGAAAGCAGTACTTC.

The rearrangement links TRBV12-3 or TRBV12-4 to TRBJ1-1; D possibly corresponds to TRBD1 (6 bases). The CDR3 extends over 13 amino acids. With 6 bases removed from V and 4 bases from J, the gap between germline ends came to 12 bases. The CDR3 DNA sequence: TGTGCCAGCAGGCTACAGGGAGGCACTGAAGCTTTCTTT. It is translated as CASRLQGGTEAFF.

In nucleotides, the CDR3 is TGTGCCTGGGACCGCGGCATGAACACTGAAGCTTTCTTT. It is translated as CAWDRGMNTEAFF. The chain joins TRBV30 to TRBJ1-1, with D unresolved. The CDR3 has 13 residues. With 5 bases removed from V and 0 bases from J, the gap between germline ends came to 10 bases. In germline, CDR1 is GTSNPN, CDR2 SVGIG (reference sequence).

The sample holds many counts of this clonotype. V and J are TRBV2 and TRBJ2-5; no definite D call. In germline, CDR1 is SNHLY, CDR2 FYNNEI. The CDR3 spans 13 residues. V was cut by 4 bases and J by 3 bases, with 9 bases left in between. CDR3 DNA sequence: TGTGCCAGCAGTGTGGTCAGGAAAGAGACCCAGTACTTC. Protein product: CASSVVRKETQYF.

J is TRBJ2-1 and V is TRBV6-2 or TRBV6-3; D is ambiguous. V was pared by 6 bases and J by 0 bases, with 21 bases between. In germline, CDR1 is MNHEY, CDR2 SVGEGT. This CDR3 comprises 18 residues. The CDR3 sequence is CASSHPVPNYDSYNEQFF. The DNA for the CDR3 is TGTGCCAGCAGCCACCCCGTACCCAACTATGACTCCTACAATGAGCAGTTCTTC.

This clonotype was detected a few times. This chain joins TRBV7-6 and TRBJ2-7; D is undetermined. The CDR3 spans 15 residues. Germline V gene lookup returns CDR1 SGHVS and CDR2 FNYEAQ. The V end was cut by 1 base, the J end by 6 bases, with 16 bases between. Here the CDR3 DNA reads TGTGCCAGCAGCTTAGTAAGGGCCGCGTTGGGCGAGCAGTACTTC. Translated, it gives CASSLVRAALGEQYF.

The chain employs TRBV20-1 and TRBJ1-5; no clear D gene. The germline gives CDR1 DFQATT, CDR2 SNEGSKA (reference sequence). Trimming took off 3 bases at V and 0 bases at J, with 9 bases between the two ends. This CDR3 comprises 14 residues. DNA of the CDR3: TGCAGTGCTAGGCCCCAGGCTAGCAATCAGCCCCAGCATTTT. Translated: CSARPQASNQPQHF.

This clonotype came up many times. The chain uses TRBV20-1 and TRBJ2-3; 8 positions agree with TRBD2. The trim removed 1 base at V and 2 bases at J, leaving 5 bases unmatched. The germline CDR1 and CDR2 sequences are DFQATT and SNEGSKA (reference sequence). The CDR3 consists of 15 residues. The CDR3 spells CSARVGGGSTDTQYF. CDR3 coding DNA: TGCAGTGCTAGAGTGGGCGGGGGGTCCACAGATACGCAGTATTTT.

This chain joins TRBV5-4 and TRBJ2-1; D gene ambiguous. Trimming pared 1 base from V and 0 bases from J, leaving 8 bases between. Germline V CDR1 and CDR2: SGHNT, YYREEE (reference sequence). The CDR3 consists of 15 residues. In DNA form, the CDR3 reads TGTGCCAGCAGCTTGTCGTTCAGCTCCTACAATGAGCAGTTCTTC. Amino acid sequence: CASSLSFSSYNEQFF.

This clonotype was found many times. The chain links TRBV5-1 to TRBJ1-2; D is uncertain. Germline V CDR1 and CDR2: SGHRS, YFSETQ. This CDR3 is 12 amino acids long. The V gene lost 3 bases and the J gene lost 2 bases, with 5 bases spanning the gap. For the CDR3, the DNA is TGCGCCAGCAGCTCCGGAAACTATGGCTACACCTTC. This translates into CASSSGNYGYTF. Supplemented by reference TRBV5-1 and TRBJ1-2, the full variable domain reads KAGVTQTPRYLIKTRGQQVTLSCSPISGHRSVSWYQQTPGQGLQFLFEYFSETQRNKGNFPGRFSGRQFSNSRSEMNVSTLELGDSALYLCASSSGNYGYTFGSGTRLTVV.

This chain links TRBV7-8 with TRBJ2-7; D perhaps matches TRBD2 (5 bases). This CDR3 is 14 amino acids long. Germline lookup yields CDR1 SGHVS and CDR2 FQNEAQ. The V end lost 2 bases, the J end lost 2 bases, and 10 bases lay between the germline ends. The CDR3 coding sequence is TGTGCCAGCAGCTTACTAGCTGTTGCCTACGAGCAGTACTTC. Its translation: CASSLLAVAYEQYF.

V is TRBV12-3 or TRBV12-4 and J is TRBJ1-1, with no clear D. Trimming pared 6 bases from V and 4 bases from J, leaving 15 bases between. The CDR3 runs to 14 residues. The DNA for the CDR3 is TGTGCCAGCAGCCTGCTCCGCCCGGGCACTGAAGCTTTCTTT. Translating it yields CASSLLRPGTEAFF.

The V call is TRBV6-1, the J call TRBJ2-2, with 7 bases lining up with TRBD2. V lost 5 bases and J lost 4; bases outside the gene matches: 16. This CDR3 spans 18 amino acids. Germline lookup yields CDR1 MNHNS and CDR2 SASEGT. The CDR3 loop is CASSSQRGARRGTGELFF. The CDR3 nucleotides read TGTGCCAGCAGTAGCCAGCGGGGAGCCCGTCGGGGCACCGGGGAGCTGTTTTTT.

This clonotype was found a few times. The V and J genes are TRBV7-6 and TRBJ2-7; D is undetermined. The CDR3 consists of 16 residues. V dropped 1 base and J dropped 3 bases, with 16 bases sitting between them. Germline CDR1 SGHVS, CDR2 FNYEAQ. CDR3: CASSLEGADGGYEQYF. The CDR3 DNA is TGTGCCAGCAGCTTAGAAGGTGCGGACGGCGGCTACGAGCAGTACTTC.